This record looks at one T cell receptor (beta chain) sequence and its context. Antigen: not known. PCR was performed using 60 Vbeta and 13 Jbeta primers. Sequencing was performed with immunoSEQ multiplex PCR; in TCRdb, only in-frame clones are kept and a portion is missing. Of 90,000 to 95,000 clones detected, approximately 80% appear once; the ten largest clones hold approximately 2%. This record comes from a study of cytomegalovirus exposure and HLA in healthy donors. Study observations and caveats: HLA alleles were associated with roughly 17,000 TCR beta sequences in a later analysis at 0.05 false discovery rate. Roughly uniform depth of sequencing across donors was assumed in presence/absence analyses. A few CMV-associated chains proved CMV antigen-specific in vitro. According to the study, some 160 TCR beta chains were cytomegalovirus-associated.

The length of the CDR3 is 14 residues. The V end lost 4 bases, the J end lost 1 base, and 10 bases lay between the germline ends. V gene TRBV5-3 combines with J gene TRBJ2-3; D call uncertain. Being an ORF, TRBV5-3 has a function that is uncertain. The sequence was collected from a man aged 18-30 years in good health and CMV-seronegative. Sequencing was carried out using PBMCs. The CDR3 DNA sequence: TGTGCCAGAAGCCCCCAGGTCCGCACAGATACGCAGTATTTT. It translates to CARSPQVRTDTQYF.